Presented here are 21 T cell receptor beta chains from one specimen sequenced in a study of T cells in Graves' hyperthyroidism and ophthalmopathy. RNA transcripts provided the source from which TCR beta CDR3 regions were amplified. TCR CDR3 underwent first-round RT-PCR with the HTBI primer set. MiXCR was run by TCRdb on the multiplex PCR reads, yielding one entry per CDR3 protein. The sample records approximately 370,000 distinct CDR3 sequences, about a sixth being singletons. The sample consisted of blood. Source of these receptors: a woman aged 25 to 39 with Graves' hyperthyroidism that later progressed to Graves' ophthalmopathy.

This clonotype appeared many times. V usage is TRBV6-4 and J usage is TRBJ2-2, with a possible D match to TRBD2 (5 bases). Germline values: CDR1 MRHNA, CDR2 SNTAGT. CDR3 length equals 13 residues. Deletions cut 7 bases from V and 7 bases from J, with 13 bases between. This CDR3 reads CASTLLGVGELFF. Written as DNA, the CDR3 is TGTGCCAGCACCTTACTAGGCGTCGGGGAGCTGTTTTTT.

The chain carries TRBV20-1 and TRBJ1-1, with D perhaps matching TRBD1 (6 bases). V gave up 0 bases and J gave up 1 base, with 18 bases separating them. Germline V CDR1 and CDR2: DFQATT, SNEGSKA (reference sequence). The CDR3 runs to 17 residues. Here the CDR3 DNA reads TGCAGTGCTAGAGATCCTTTCAGGGGAGGAGAGAACACTGAAGCTTTCTTT. Translation gives CSARDPFRGGENTEAFF.

This chain links TRBV10-3 with TRBJ1-4; no clear D gene. This CDR3 region has 12 residues. Deletions cut 3 bases from V and 5 bases from J, with 4 bases between. The germline CDR1 and CDR2 sequences are ENHRY and SYGVKD. DNA for the CDR3: TGTGCCATCAGTGATGGAAATGAAAAACTGTTTTTT. Translated, it gives CAISDGNEKLFF.

This clonotype was seen ten or more times. This CDR3 is CASSGYQRGTEAFF. The CDR3 nucleotides read TGTGCCAGCAGTGGATACCAACGTGGGACTGAAGCTTTCTTT. This chain connects TRBV12-3 or TRBV12-4 to TRBJ1-1; D gene ambiguous. This CDR3 is built from 14 residues. The ends were cut back, 5 bases at V and 5 bases at J, with 15 bases in the middle.

Regarding this clonotype: A read error is possible here, since a much larger clone lies one base away. Given the absence of the conserved phenylalanine or tryptophan at the CDR3 end, a read error is likely. J is TRBJ1-1 and V is TRBV29-1; weak D call: TRBD1 (5 bases). Trimming took 7 bases from V and 1 from J, leaving 19 bases between them. CDR3 length: 15 amino acids. Germline values: CDR1 SQVTM, CDR2 ANQGSEA. For the CDR3, the DNA is TGCAGCGGGGGCGATCCGGGACTTCGGAACACTGAAGCTTTCCTT. This encodes CSGGDPGLRNTEAFL.

This clonotype was counted between two and nine times. The rearrangement links TRBV20-1 to TRBJ2-5; 7 nucleotides line up with TRBD2. The junction had 12 bases not matched to a gene; V was cut back by 6 bases and J by 2 bases. Germline loops: CDR1 DFQATT, CDR2 SNEGSKA (reference sequence). The CDR3 is 15 amino acids. The CDR3 sequence: CSALNPLAVQETQYF. The DNA for the CDR3 is TGCAGTGCCCTTAATCCTCTAGCGGTACAAGAGACCCAGTACTTC.

This clonotype was counted a few times. The rearrangement joins TRBV5-1 to TRBJ2-2, with D possibly being TRBD1 (6 bases). The germline V gene has CDR1 SGHRS and CDR2 YFSETQ. V lost 7 bases to trimming and J lost 1 base, with 20 bases between them. This CDR3 is built from 17 residues. In DNA form, the CDR3 reads TGCGCCAGCGCCGGACAGATCGATTCACTGAACACCGGGGAGCTGTTTTTT. Its protein is CASAGQIDSLNTGELFF.

V gene TRBV12-3 or TRBV12-4 combines with J gene TRBJ2-7, with 8 bases aligning to TRBD1. The CDR3 runs to 15 residues. The V segment lost 1 base and the J segment 0 bases; nucleotides outside the gene matches: 2. The CDR3 here is CASSLGGQGSYEQYF. Written as DNA, the CDR3 is TGTGCCAGCAGTTTAGGAGGACAGGGCTCCTACGAGCAGTACTTC.

At least ten counts were recorded for this clonotype. V usage is TRBV7-8 and J usage is TRBJ1-1, with D uncertain. Germline CDR1 is SGHVS and CDR2 is FQNEAQ. The V end lost 1 base, the J end lost 5 bases, and 11 bases lay between the germline ends. The CDR3 loop spans 14 amino acids. The CDR3 DNA sequence: TGTGCCAGCAGCTTAGTAGGGCGGAAAACTGAAGCTTTCTTT. Translating it yields CASSLVGRKTEAFF.

This clonotype was recorded at least ten times. The chain uses TRBV3-1 and TRBJ1-6; D gene ambiguous. Trimming removed 0 bases from V and 6 bases from J, with 9 bases in between. The germline CDR1 and CDR2 sequences are LGHDT and YNNKEL (reference sequence). The CDR3 is made up of 15 amino acids. CDR3 sequence (DNA): TGTGCCAGCAGCCAAGAACCCCTCCTTAATTCACCCCTCCACTTT. It specifies CASSQEPLLNSPLHF.

This clonotype has ten or more counts. V and J are TRBV27 and TRBJ2-7; a possible D gene is TRBD1 (5 bases). V lost 4 bases and J lost 3, with 10 bases in between. This CDR3 comprises 13 residues. Germline-derived CDR1 and CDR2 are MNHEY and SMNVEV (reference sequence). The DNA of the CDR3 is TGTGCCAGCAGTTATGGCAGGGACTACGAGCAGTACTTC. It encodes CASSYGRDYEQYF.

The gene calls are TRBV29-1 and TRBJ2-7; 12 bases line up with TRBD2. V was pared by 4 bases and J by 0 bases, with 1 base of the junction left unmatched. The germline CDR1 and CDR2 sequences are SQVTM and ANQGSEA. The CDR3 is 14 amino acids. CDR3 in amino acids: CSVGLAGDSYEQYF. The CDR3 nucleotides read TGCAGCGTTGGACTAGCGGGGGACTCCTACGAGCAGTACTTC.

This clonotype has a count of ten or more. This chain links TRBV5-1 with TRBJ1-1, with TRBD1 as a possible D gene (6 bases). The length of the CDR3 is 16 residues. The germline V and J ends were trimmed by 9 bases and 0 bases, with 21 bases remaining between them. Germline CDR1 SGHRS, CDR2 YFSETQ. The CDR3 DNA reads as TGCGCCACCGCCGAGGGGGGGCTAACAATGAACACTGAAGCTTTCTTT. This encodes CATAEGGLTMNTEAFF.

The chain recombines TRBV19 with TRBJ1-1, with unresolved D. V lost 7 bases to trimming and J lost 3 bases, with 12 bases between them. Germline CDR1 LNHDA, CDR2 SQIVND (reference sequence). The CDR3 is 13 residues long. CDR3 sequence: CASILVGDTEAFF. In DNA, the CDR3 is TGTGCCAGTATCCTGGTGGGAGACACTGAAGCTTTCTTT. Looking up the rest from reference TRBV19 and TRBJ1-1 gives the full variable domain: DGGITQSPKYLFRKEGQNVTLSCEQNLNHDAMYWYRQDPGQGLRLIYYSQIVNDFQKGDIAEGYSVSREKKESFPLTVTSAQKNPTAFYLCASILVGDTEAFFGQGTRLTVV.

This clonotype was counted at least ten times. This rearrangement joins TRBV6-2 or TRBV6-3 to TRBJ2-7; D remains ambiguous. The V and J ends lost 7 bases and 2 bases respectively, with 12 bases between them. The CDR3 consists of 13 residues. Per the germline V gene, CDR1 is MNHEY and CDR2 is SVGEGT. CDR3 bases: TGTGCCAGCACGTCGACGGTTACCTACGAGCAGTACTTC. Translating gives CASTSTVTYEQYF.

The V gene is TRBV7-2, the J gene TRBJ1-4; 7 positions agree with TRBD1. The CDR3 has 17 residues. The ends lost 2 bases at V and 6 bases at J; junction bases unmatched: 12. The germline CDR1 and CDR2 sequences are SGHTA and FQGNSA. CDR3 coding DNA: TGTGCCAGCAGCTTACCTCAACAGGGGTCCCTGGATGAAAAACTGTTTTTT. Its protein is CASSLPQQGSLDEKLFF.

This clonotype was detected many times. V is TRBV7-9 and J is TRBJ2-3; 7 bases map to TRBD1. CDR1 is SEHNR, CDR2 FQNEAQ, per germline (reference sequence). The CDR3 has 14 residues. V was pared by 1 base and J by 5 bases, with 3 bases of the junction left unmatched. CDR3 in amino acids: CASSLDRGGDTQYF. CDR3 nucleotides: TGTGCCAGCAGCTTAGACAGGGGCGGAGATACGCAGTATTTT.

This clonotype has a count of ten or more. V usage is TRBV3-1 and J usage is TRBJ2-3, with a possible D match to TRBD2 (5 bases). The CDR3 is made up of 16 amino acids. Trimming stripped 4 bases from V and 2 bases from J, with 16 bases between. CDR1 and CDR2 (germline): LGHDT, YNNKEL (reference sequence). The chain's CDR3 is CASSPGVSRYTDTQYF. CDR3 nucleotides: TGTGCCAGCAGCCCCGGGGTGTCGAGGTACACAGATACGCAGTATTTT.

This clonotype was counted many times. The genes are TRBV10-3 and TRBJ2-7; 10 nucleotides align to TRBD1. CDR1 is ENHRY, CDR2 SYGVKD, per germline. V was clipped by 6 bases and J by 3 bases; unmatched bases: 5. This CDR3 spans 14 amino acids. The DNA of the CDR3 is TGTGCCATCAGCGGGGGACAGGGGAACTACGAGCAGTACTTC. It encodes CAISGGQGNYEQYF.

Ten or more counts support this clonotype. Sequence at one end of the junction differs from germline and may be a read error. The chain employs TRBV7-2 and TRBJ2-7; D is perhaps TRBD2 (5 bases). Looked up from germline, CDR1 is SGHTA and CDR2 is FQGNSA. This CDR3 is built from 11 residues. This chain's CDR3 is CASSLAGEQYF. In nucleotides, the CDR3 is TGTGCCAGCAGCCTAGCTGGGGAGCAGTACTTC.

This clonotype was counted between two and nine times. The chain is built from TRBV19 and TRBJ2-1; D unclear. V lost 1 base and J lost 6, with 7 bases in between. The CDR3 has 13 amino acids. Germline assignment: CDR1 LNHDA and CDR2 SQIVND (reference sequence). Written as DNA, the CDR3 is TGTGCCAGTAGTATAGGGTACCTCAATGAGCAGTTCTTC. Protein sequence: CASSIGYLNEQFF.